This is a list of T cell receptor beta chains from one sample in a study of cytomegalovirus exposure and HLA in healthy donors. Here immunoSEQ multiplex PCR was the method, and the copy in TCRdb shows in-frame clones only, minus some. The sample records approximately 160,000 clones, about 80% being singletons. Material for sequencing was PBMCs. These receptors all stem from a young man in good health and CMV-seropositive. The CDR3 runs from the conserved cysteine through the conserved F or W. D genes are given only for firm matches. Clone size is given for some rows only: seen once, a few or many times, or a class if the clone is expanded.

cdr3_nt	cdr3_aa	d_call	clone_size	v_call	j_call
TGCGCCAGCAGCTCGACACAGGGGGCAGCAACTAATGAAAAACTGTTTTTT	CASSSTQGAATNEKLFF	TRBD1	.	TRBV5-1	TRBJ1-4
TGTGCCAGCTCACCGGGGGGGGCAGATACGCAGTATTTT	CASSPGGADTQYF	TRBD2	.	TRBV18	TRBJ2-3
TGTGCCAGCAGCTTTTTGATGGGGGGATACAATGAGCAGTTCTTC	CASSFLMGGYNEQFF	.	.	TRBV13	TRBJ2-1
TGTGCCAGCAGCGTAGTAGGGGGGGCTTGGAATACGCAGTATTTT	CASSVVGGAWNTQYF	.	.	TRBV9	TRBJ2-3
TGCGCCAGCAGCTGGGGACAGGGTGGCACTGAAGCTTTCTTT	CASSWGQGGTEAFF	TRBD1	.	TRBV5-1	TRBJ1-1
TGTGCCAGCAGCTTAGTTGGGGCAGCTGGTAGCAATCAGCCCCAGCATTTT	CASSLVGAAGSNQPQHF	.	.	TRBV7-2	TRBJ1-5
TGTGCCAGCAACCCCACCCCAGGGCGCGGAAGCCAGCCCCAGCATTTT	CASNPTPGRGSQPQHF	.	.	TRBV28	TRBJ1-5
TGCGCCAGCAGCCAAGATGCTCAGGGCGATGAAAAACTGTTTTTT	CASSQDAQGDEKLFF	.	.	TRBV4-1	TRBJ1-4
TGCGCCAGCAGCCCTCAGGCCGGGGAGCTGTTTTTT	CASSPQAGELFF	.	.	TRBV5-1	TRBJ2-2
TGCGCCAGCAGAGATACCGGGACACGGAAAGAGACCCAGTACTTC	CASRDTGTRKETQYF	.	.	TRBV5-1	TRBJ2-5
TGTGCCAGCAGTTCGCCCCTACTAGCGGGAGGATACAATGAGCAGTTCTTC	CASSSPLLAGGYNEQFF	TRBD2	.	TRBV27	TRBJ2-1
TGTGCCAGCACCCGGGACAGGAATACAGATACGCAGTATTTT	CASTRDRNTDTQYF	TRBD1	.	TRBV2	TRBJ2-3
TGTGCCAGCCTCAGAACCCGGGACATTCAGTACTTC	CASLRTRDIQYF	.	.	TRBV5-8	TRBJ2-4
TGCGCCAGCAGCTTCCCAACGAAACAGGGGCCGATTGAGCAGTTCTTC	CASSFPTKQGPIEQFF	TRBD1	.	TRBV5-1	TRBJ2-1
TGCGCCAGCAGCCAAAGGGGACTTACCGAGCTTGTCCCTCATTTGGACACTGAAGCTTTCTTT	CASSQRGLTELVPHLDTEAFF	.	.	TRBV4-1	TRBJ1-1
TGTGCCAGCAGCCCCCTGCGAGGCGGGACAGAATTTCGGGAGACCCAGTACTTC	CASSPLRGGTEFRETQYF	.	.	TRBV11-2	TRBJ2-5
TGTGCCAGCAGCGCCGGGACAGGGGCACAAGAGACCCAGTACTTC	CASSAGTGAQETQYF	TRBD1	.	TRBV7-6	TRBJ2-5
TGTGCCAGCAGCGTAGTCCCGGGTGCGTACGAGCAGTACTTC	CASSVVPGAYEQYF	.	.	TRBV9	TRBJ2-7
TGTGCCAGCAGCTTGGACAGGCTGCTAATGTCTGGGGCCAACGTCCTGACTTTC	CASSLDRLLMSGANVLTF	TRBD1	.	TRBV7-8	TRBJ2-6
TGCGCCAGCAGCCCCGCACAGGGCCCCGGGGAGCTGTTTTTT	CASSPAQGPGELFF	.	.	TRBV5-1	TRBJ2-2
TGTGCCAGCAGCTTAGATATGGAGGGACGGAGGGTAGGGGAGACCCAGTACTTC	CASSLDMEGRRVGETQYF	.	.	TRBV11-2	TRBJ2-5
TGTGCCAGCAGCTCGGACAGAAGCTCCTACGAGCAGTACTTC	CASSSDRSSYEQYF	.	.	TRBV7-9	TRBJ2-7
TGTGCCAGCAGTGAATCGAGGACAGGGGTTCGGGCCGGGGAGCTGTTTTTT	CASSESRTGVRAGELFF	TRBD1	.	TRBV25-1	TRBJ2-2
TGCGCCAGCAGCTTGGCCTCGTGGGGAGGTAACAATGAGCAGTTCTTC	CASSLASWGGNNEQFF	.	.	TRBV5-1	TRBJ2-1
TGCAGCGTTGGGTGGGGAGGATCCACAGATACGCAGTATTTT	CSVGWGGSTDTQYF	.	.	TRBV29-1	TRBJ2-3
TGCGCCAGCAGACCGACAGGGTGGGTGGATGAGCAGTTCTTC	CASRPTGWVDEQFF	TRBD1	.	TRBV5-1	TRBJ2-1
TGTGCCAGCAGCCCGGGACAGACCGCAACTAATGAAAAACTGTTTTTT	CASSPGQTATNEKLFF	TRBD1	.	TRBV5-8	TRBJ1-4
TGTGCCAGCAGTTTTTCGACAGGGAGCCACTACGAGCAGTACTTC	CASSFSTGSHYEQYF	TRBD1	once	TRBV6-5	TRBJ2-7
TGTGCCAGCAGGCCTACAGGGTTCCAAGGTGCTTTCTTT	CASRPTGFQGAFF	.	.	TRBV6-4	TRBJ1-1
TGTGCCAGCAGCCCTTCGCGCCGGACAGAAGCTTTCTTT	CASSPSRRTEAFF	.	.	TRBV7-8	TRBJ1-1
TGTGCCAGCAGCCCCGGGCCAACGAGGGACGAGCAGTACTTC	CASSPGPTRDEQYF	.	.	TRBV7-2	TRBJ2-7
TGTGCCAGCTGGGACAGGACCGCGGGGAACACCATATATTTT	CASWDRTAGNTIYF	TRBD1	.	TRBV6-5	TRBJ1-3
TGTGCCAGCAGCCAAGTGAGGGGGTCTGATACGCAGTATTTT	CASSQVRGSDTQYF	.	.	TRBV14	TRBJ2-3
TGTGCCAGCAGCTTACCCCCCTCGGAGCAGTACTTC	CASSLPPSEQYF	.	.	TRBV7-8	TRBJ2-7
TGTGCCATCAGTGAACTAGCGGGAGGGACCGGGGAGCTGTTTTTT	CAISELAGGTGELFF	TRBD2	once	TRBV10-3	TRBJ2-2
TGTGCCAGCAGTCACCCATCAGGGGGCGCTACTGAAGCTTTCTTT	CASSHPSGGATEAFF	TRBD1	.	TRBV28	TRBJ1-1
TGCGCCAGTCGCGAGGGGGTGACTGAAGCTTTCTTT	CASREGVTEAFF	.	.	TRBV5-1	TRBJ1-1
TGTGCCAGTAACGGGGGACACACTGAAGCTTTCTTT	CASNGGHTEAFF	.	.	TRBV19	TRBJ1-1
TGTGCCAGCAGCTCCCAGGGAATAGGGAATCAGCCCCAGCATTTT	CASSSQGIGNQPQHF	.	.	TRBV6-5	TRBJ1-5
TGTGCCAGCTATCGAGGGACCGGGGAGCTGTTTTTT	CASYRGTGELFF	.	.	TRBV28	TRBJ2-2
TGTGCCAGCAGCCGCAGGGTTAACACTGAAGCTTTCTTT	CASSRRVNTEAFF	.	.	TRBV7-2	TRBJ1-1
TGTGCCAGCTCCGAGCTCGGGACAGGGGCGGTGGATGAGCAGTTCTTC	CASSELGTGAVDEQFF	TRBD1	.	TRBV5-6	TRBJ2-1
TGTGCCAGCAGCTTGGCCAGTGACGGGGAGCTGTTTTTT	CASSLASDGELFF	.	.	TRBV5-4	TRBJ2-2
TGCGCCAGCAGCTTGGCGGAGGGACAGGGAGGTACTGAAGCTTTCTTT	CASSLAEGQGGTEAFF	TRBD1	.	TRBV5-1	TRBJ1-1
TGTGCCAGCAGATTTGGACTAGCGGGAGTCGGTGAGCAGTTCTTC	CASRFGLAGVGEQFF	TRBD2	.	TRBV2	TRBJ2-1
TGTGCCAGCAGTTACTCGATTGAGAGAACTAATGAAAAACTGTTTTTT	CASSYSIERTNEKLFF	.	.	TRBV6-6	TRBJ1-4
TGCAGCGTTGAGTACGCAAAAGGGGTAGAGACCCAGTACTTC	CSVEYAKGVETQYF	.	.	TRBV29-1	TRBJ2-5
TGCGCCAGCAGCCAAGCCGACAGGGAAGTCTACAATGAGCAGTTCTTC	CASSQADREVYNEQFF	TRBD1	.	TRBV4-1	TRBJ2-1
TGTGCCAGCAGTTTTGTAGGGGCCGGGGGCTACACCTTC	CASSFVGAGGYTF	.	few	TRBV28	TRBJ1-2
TGTGCCAGCAGCTTATTTAAGCCCTACGAGCAGTACTTC	CASSLFKPYEQYF	.	.	TRBV7-2	TRBJ2-7
TGTGCCAGCAGTTACGGTAGCGGCGGCTACACCTTC	CASSYGSGGYTF	.	.	TRBV6-5	TRBJ1-2
TGTGCCAGTAGTTCTTCCCCGGGACAGGGGTTGTCGCGATCGCATTTT	CASSSSPGQGLSRSHF	TRBD1	.	TRBV19	TRBJ1-5
TGTGCCAGCAGCCTCTCCGGGACAGGGTATCTCCACGAGCAGTACTTC	CASSLSGTGYLHEQYF	TRBD1	.	TRBV2	TRBJ2-7
TGTGCCTTCAGGGACTACACCGGGGAGCTGTTTTTT	CAFRDYTGELFF	.	.	TRBV30	TRBJ2-2
TGCGCCAGCAGTGAGGGAGGATACACAGATACGCAGTATTTT	CASSEGGYTDTQYF	.	.	TRBV10-2	TRBJ2-3
TGTGCCAGCAGCGGTGGGCTCGGGAACACTGAAGCTTTCTTT	CASSGGLGNTEAFF	.	few	TRBV9	TRBJ1-1
TGTGCCACCCAGACAGGGCTAGTAGACGAGCAGTACTTC	CATQTGLVDEQYF	TRBD1	.	TRBV6-1	TRBJ2-7
TGTGCCAGCAGCTTTAGCCCGTCTGCCTACGAGCAGTACTTC	CASSFSPSAYEQYF	.	.	TRBV11-2	TRBJ2-7